This T cell receptor beta chain was sequenced for a study of monozygotic twins with inflammatory bowel disease. The study, taken as a whole, reports: Healthy co-twins, by inverse Simpson, had higher TCRbeta diversity than their siblings with IBD.

Of note for this clonotype: What it recognizes is unknown.

TCRdb reworked the 5' RACE reads into one entry per CDR3 protein, no DNA. Its listing shows about 110,000 distinct CDR3 sequences. CDR1 is MNHEY, CDR2 SVGEGT, per germline. CDR3 size: 16 residues. Sequenced material: blood. V and J are TRBV6-2 or TRBV6-3 and TRBJ1-5; TCRdb indicates TRBD1, and absent DNA this call remains unverified. The sequence derives from a human donor with ulcerative colitis or Crohn's disease, or a healthy co-twin of an affected twin (not recorded which). The CDR3 region is CASSPLGTDSNQPQHF.